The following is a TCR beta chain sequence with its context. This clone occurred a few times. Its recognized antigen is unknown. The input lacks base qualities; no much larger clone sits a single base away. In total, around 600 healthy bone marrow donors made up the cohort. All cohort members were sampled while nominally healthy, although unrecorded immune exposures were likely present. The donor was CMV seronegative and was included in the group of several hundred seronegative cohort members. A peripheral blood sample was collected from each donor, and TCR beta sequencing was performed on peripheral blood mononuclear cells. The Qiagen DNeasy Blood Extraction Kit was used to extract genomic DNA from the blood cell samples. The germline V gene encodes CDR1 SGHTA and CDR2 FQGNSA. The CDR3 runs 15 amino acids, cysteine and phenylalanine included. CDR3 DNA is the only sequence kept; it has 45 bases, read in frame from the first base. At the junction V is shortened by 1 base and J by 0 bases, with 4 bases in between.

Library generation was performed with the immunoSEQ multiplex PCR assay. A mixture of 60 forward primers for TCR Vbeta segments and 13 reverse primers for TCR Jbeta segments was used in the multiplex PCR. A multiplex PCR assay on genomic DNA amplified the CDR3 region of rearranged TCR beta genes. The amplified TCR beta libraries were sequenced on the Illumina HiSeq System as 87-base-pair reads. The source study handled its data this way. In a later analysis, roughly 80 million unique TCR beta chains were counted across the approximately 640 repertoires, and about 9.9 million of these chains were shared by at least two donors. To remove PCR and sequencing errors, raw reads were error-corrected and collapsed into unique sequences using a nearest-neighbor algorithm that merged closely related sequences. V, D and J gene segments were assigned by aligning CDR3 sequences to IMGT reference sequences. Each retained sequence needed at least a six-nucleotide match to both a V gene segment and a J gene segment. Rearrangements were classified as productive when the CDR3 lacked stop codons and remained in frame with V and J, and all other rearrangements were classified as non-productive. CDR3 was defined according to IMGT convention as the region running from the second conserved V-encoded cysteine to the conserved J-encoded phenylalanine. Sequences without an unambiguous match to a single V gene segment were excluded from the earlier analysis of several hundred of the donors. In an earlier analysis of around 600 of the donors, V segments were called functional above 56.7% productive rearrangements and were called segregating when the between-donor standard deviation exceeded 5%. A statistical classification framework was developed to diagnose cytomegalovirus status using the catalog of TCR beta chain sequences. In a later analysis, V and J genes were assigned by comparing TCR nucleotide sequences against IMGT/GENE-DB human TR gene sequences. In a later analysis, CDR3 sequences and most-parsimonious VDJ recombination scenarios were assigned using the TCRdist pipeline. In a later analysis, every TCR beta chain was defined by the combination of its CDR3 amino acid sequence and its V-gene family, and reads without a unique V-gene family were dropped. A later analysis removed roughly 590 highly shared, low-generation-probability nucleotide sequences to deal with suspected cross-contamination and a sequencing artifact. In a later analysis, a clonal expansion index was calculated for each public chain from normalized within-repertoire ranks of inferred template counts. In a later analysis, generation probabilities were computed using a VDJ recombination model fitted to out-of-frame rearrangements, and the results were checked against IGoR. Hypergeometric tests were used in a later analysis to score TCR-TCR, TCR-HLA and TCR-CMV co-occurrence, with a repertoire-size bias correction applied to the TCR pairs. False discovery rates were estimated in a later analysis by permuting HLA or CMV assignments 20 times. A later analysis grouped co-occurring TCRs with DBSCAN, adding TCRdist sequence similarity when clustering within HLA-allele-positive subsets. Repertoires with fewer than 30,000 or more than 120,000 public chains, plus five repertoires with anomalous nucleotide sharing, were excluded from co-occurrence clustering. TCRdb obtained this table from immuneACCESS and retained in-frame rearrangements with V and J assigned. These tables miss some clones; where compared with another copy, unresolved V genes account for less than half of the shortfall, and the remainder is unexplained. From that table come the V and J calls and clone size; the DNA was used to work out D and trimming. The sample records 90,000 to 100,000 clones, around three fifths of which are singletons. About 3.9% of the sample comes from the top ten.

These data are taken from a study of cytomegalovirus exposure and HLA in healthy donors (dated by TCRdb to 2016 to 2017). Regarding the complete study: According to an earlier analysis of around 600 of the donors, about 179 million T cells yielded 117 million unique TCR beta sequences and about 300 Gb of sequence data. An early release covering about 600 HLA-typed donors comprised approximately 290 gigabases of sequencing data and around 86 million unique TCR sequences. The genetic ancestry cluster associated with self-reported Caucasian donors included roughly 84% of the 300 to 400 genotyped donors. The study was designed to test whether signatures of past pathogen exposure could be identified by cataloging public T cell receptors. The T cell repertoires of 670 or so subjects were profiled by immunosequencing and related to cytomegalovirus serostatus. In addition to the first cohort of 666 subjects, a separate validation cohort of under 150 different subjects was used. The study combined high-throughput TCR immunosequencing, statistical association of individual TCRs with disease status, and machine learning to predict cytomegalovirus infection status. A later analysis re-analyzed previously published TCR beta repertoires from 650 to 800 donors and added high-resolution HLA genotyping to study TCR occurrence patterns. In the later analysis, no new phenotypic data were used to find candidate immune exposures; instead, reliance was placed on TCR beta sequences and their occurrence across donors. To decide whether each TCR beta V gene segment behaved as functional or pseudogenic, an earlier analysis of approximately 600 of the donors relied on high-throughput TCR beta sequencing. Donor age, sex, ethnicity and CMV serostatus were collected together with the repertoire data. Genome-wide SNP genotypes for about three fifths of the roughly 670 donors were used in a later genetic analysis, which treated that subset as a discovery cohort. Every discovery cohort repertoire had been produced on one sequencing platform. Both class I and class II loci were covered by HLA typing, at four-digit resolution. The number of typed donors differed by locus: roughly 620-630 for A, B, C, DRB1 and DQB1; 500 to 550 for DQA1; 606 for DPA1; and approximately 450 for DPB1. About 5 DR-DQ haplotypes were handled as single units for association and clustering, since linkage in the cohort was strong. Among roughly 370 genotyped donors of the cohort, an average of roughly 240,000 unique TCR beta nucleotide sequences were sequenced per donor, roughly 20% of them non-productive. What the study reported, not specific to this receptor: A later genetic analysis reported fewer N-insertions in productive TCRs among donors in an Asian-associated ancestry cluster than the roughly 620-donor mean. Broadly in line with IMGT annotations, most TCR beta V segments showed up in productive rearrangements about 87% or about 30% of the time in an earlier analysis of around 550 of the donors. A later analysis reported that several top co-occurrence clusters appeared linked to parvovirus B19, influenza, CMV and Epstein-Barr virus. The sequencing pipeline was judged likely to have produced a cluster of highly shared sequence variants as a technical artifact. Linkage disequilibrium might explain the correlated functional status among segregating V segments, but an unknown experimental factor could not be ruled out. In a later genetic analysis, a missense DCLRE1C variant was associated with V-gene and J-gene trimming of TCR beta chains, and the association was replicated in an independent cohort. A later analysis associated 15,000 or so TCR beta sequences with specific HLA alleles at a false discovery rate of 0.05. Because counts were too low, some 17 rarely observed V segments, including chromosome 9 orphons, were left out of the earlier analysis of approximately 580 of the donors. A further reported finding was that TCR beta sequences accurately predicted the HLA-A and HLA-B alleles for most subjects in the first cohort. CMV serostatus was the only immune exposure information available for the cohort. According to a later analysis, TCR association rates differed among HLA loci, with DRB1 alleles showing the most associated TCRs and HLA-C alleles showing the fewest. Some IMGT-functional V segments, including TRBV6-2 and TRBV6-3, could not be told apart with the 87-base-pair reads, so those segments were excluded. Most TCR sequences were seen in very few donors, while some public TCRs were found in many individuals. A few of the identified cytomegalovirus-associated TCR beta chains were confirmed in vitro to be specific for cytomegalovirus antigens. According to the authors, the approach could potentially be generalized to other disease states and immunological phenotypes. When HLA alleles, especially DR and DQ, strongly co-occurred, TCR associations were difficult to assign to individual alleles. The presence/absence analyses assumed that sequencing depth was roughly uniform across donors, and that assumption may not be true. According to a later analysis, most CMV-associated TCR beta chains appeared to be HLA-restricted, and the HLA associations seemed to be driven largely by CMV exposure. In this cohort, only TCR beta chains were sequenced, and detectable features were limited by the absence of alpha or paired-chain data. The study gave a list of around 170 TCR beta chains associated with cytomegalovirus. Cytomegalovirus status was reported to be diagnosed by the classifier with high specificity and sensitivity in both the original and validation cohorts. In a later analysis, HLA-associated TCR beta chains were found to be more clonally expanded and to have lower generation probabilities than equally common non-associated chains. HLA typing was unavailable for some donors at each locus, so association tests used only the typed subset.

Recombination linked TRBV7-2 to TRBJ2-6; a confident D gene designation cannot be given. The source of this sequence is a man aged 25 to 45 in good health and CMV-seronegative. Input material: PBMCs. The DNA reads TGTGCCAGCAGCTTAGATATCTCTGGGGCCAACGTCCTGACTTTC. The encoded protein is CASSLDISGANVLTF.